The 8 T cell receptor beta chains below all came from one sample that was sequenced in a study of post-analysis software for immune sequencing data. Their antigens are not known. TCR beta cDNA libraries included unique molecular identifiers. TCRdb passed the PCR reads through MiXCR, listing each CDR3 protein once. The sample has 750,000 to 900,000 distinct CDR3 sequences; around 45% are singletons. Study observations and caveats: Elevated frequency relative to controls characterized a handful of TRBV segments in patients, TRBV5-6, TRBV5-1 and TRBV20-1 among them.

The specimen sequenced was blood. These receptors were collected from a girl aged 10 to 17 with multiple sclerosis.

This clonotype was counted ten times or more. The chain joins TRBV20-1 to TRBJ2-7; 10 bases are a match to TRBD2. This CDR3 is 14 amino acids long. Trimming took 4 bases from V and 3 from J; bases not matched to a gene: 6. CDR1 and CDR2 (germline): DFQATT, SNEGSKA (reference sequence). The DNA of the CDR3 is TGCAGTGCTATGGATCTAGCGGGAGACTACGAGCAGTACTTC. Its translation: CSAMDLAGDYEQYF.

The CDR3 region is CASSLELQRSPDTQYF. CDR3 sequence (DNA): TGTGCCAGCAGCTTAGAATTACAGCGGAGCCCAGATACGCAGTATTTT. The chain carries TRBV7-3 and TRBJ2-3; a possible D gene is TRBD2 (5 bases). This CDR3 has 16 residues. Trimming stripped 2 bases from V and 4 bases from J, with 16 bases between. Germline values: CDR1 SGHTA, CDR2 FQGTGA.

This chain joins TRBV10-3 and TRBJ2-7; a possible D gene is TRBD2 (5 bases). The length of the CDR3 is 13 residues. The ends were cut back, 8 bases at V and 0 bases at J, with 11 bases in the middle. The V gene's germline CDR1 is ENHRY and CDR2 SYGVKD. CDR3 protein: CAIRTASSYEQYF. CDR3 in DNA: TGTGCCATCCGGACTGCCAGCTCCTACGAGCAGTACTTC.

The J gene is TRBJ2-4, the V gene TRBV20-1; TRBD1 is a possible D gene (6 bases). The DNA end is a closer match to TRBJ2-7, so the J assignment may be wrong. This CDR3 is 14 amino acids long. Germline V gives CDR1 DFQATT, CDR2 SNEGSKA (reference sequence). CDR3 sequence reads: CSAREGAPYDEQYF. The CDR3 DNA is TGCAGTGCTAGAGAGGGGGCTCCATACGACGAGCAGTACTTC.

This clonotype was found a few times. The rearrangement uses TRBV7-8 and TRBJ2-7; D is possibly TRBD2 (6 bases). CDR3 length: 14 residues. Trimming left V 5 bases short and J 2 bases short, with 13 bases between. Germline values: CDR1 SGHVS, CDR2 FQNEAQ. The CDR3 loop is CASSPRGMAYEQYF. The DNA of the CDR3 is TGTGCCAGCAGCCCCCGGGGGATGGCCTACGAGCAGTACTTC.

This clonotype showed up just a few times. V gene TRBV5-1 combines with J gene TRBJ1-2; 7 bases are shared with TRBD1. The CDR3 sequence is 14 residues long. With 0 bases clipped from V and 6 bases from J, the junction kept 5 bases outside the gene matches. Germline loops: CDR1 SGHRS, CDR2 YFSETQ. The CDR3 spells CASSLVDRANGYTF. CDR3 nucleotides: TGCGCCAGCAGCTTGGTCGACAGGGCTAATGGCTACACCTTC.

CDR3 protein: CAVGGTSGSFREQYF. CDR3 nucleotide sequence: TGTGCCGTCGGGGGGACTAGCGGGAGTTTTCGCGAGCAGTACTTC. V gene TRBV10-3 combines with J gene TRBJ2-4, with 14 bases matching TRBD2. The J call may be faulty, since TRBJ2-7 better matches the DNA end. The CDR3 length is 15 residues. Per the germline V gene, CDR1 is ENHRY and CDR2 is SYGVKD.

V is TRBV20-1 and J is TRBJ2-1; 8 bases line up with TRBD1. This CDR3 contains 14 residues. Trimming at V came to 5 bases and at J to 6 bases, leaving 9 bases not matched to a gene. Germline CDR1 DFQATT, CDR2 SNEGSKA (reference sequence). In nucleotides, the CDR3 is TGCAGTGCTGTGACAGGGGTTCTGACCAATGAGCAGTTCTTC. This encodes CSAVTGVLTNEQFF.